Following are 9 T cell receptor beta chains from one sample sequenced in a study of CD8 T cells in ankylosing spondylitis (dated by TCRdb to the late 2010s). To prepare the library, 5' RACE was applied. Sequencing instrument: Illumina HiSeq 2500. The public reads were quality trimmed at Q25 with fastp and then assembled into clones with MiXCR by TCRdb, keeping productive beta chains. Identical CDR3 protein sequences are pooled into one entry, listed with their most common genes and DNA. The sample profile shows 700,000 to 1,000,000 distinct CDR3 sequences; about an eighth of them were found once. The ten biggest clones cover approximately 0.5% of the sample. For these TCRs, the target antigens are not known. General findings and caveats noted by the study authors: A TCR beta motif made up of 7 to 9 highly homologous amino acid variants appeared to be characteristic of blood from ankylosing spondylitis patients.

Sequencing used blood, either unsorted or a sorted T cell fraction (not recorded which). Every receptor here comes from a male donor with ankylosing spondylitis.

Comment on this clonotype: The final CDR3 position lacks the conserved phenylalanine or tryptophan, pointing to a likely read error. The chain uses TRBV20-1 and TRBJ2-7; D is unclear. V lost 2 bases, J lost 0 bases, and 11 bases lay in between. The CDR3 is 14 residues long. CDR1 and CDR2 (germline): DFQATT, SNEGSKA (reference sequence). CDR3 coding DNA: TGCAGTGCTAGACCCGGAACGAACTCCTACGAGCAGTACTAC. This sequence encodes CSARPGTNSYEQYY.

V gene TRBV20-1 combines with J gene TRBJ2-7; possible D gene TRBD2, 6 bases. CDR1 and CDR2 (germline): DFQATT, SNEGSKA (reference sequence). The CDR3 consists of 16 residues. The V end lost 6 bases, the J end lost 0 bases, and 21 bases lay between the germline ends. CDR3 loop: CSARDSSGSGSYEQYF. CDR3 in DNA: TGCAGTGCCCGCGATTCGAGCGGGTCGGGCTCCTACGAGCAGTACTTC.

This clonotype was observed a handful of times. The gene calls are TRBV9 and TRBJ2-2; no clear D gene. V gave up 0 bases and J gave up 1 base, with 10 bases separating them. Germline assignment: CDR1 SGDLS and CDR2 YYNGEE. The CDR3 has 16 amino acids. The DNA for the CDR3 is TGTGCCAGCAGCGTAGCGGATGGAAAGAACACCGGGGAGCTGTTTTTT. Its protein is CASSVADGKNTGELFF.

This chain joins TRBV20-1 and TRBJ2-1; 13 bases fit TRBD2. This CDR3 region has 15 residues. V lost 7 bases, J lost 7 bases, and 10 bases stayed unmatched. CDR1 and CDR2 from the germline V gene are DFQATT and SNEGSKA (reference sequence). This CDR3 reads CSGRLAGGPRNEQFF. The CDR3 bases are TGCAGTGGTCGACTAGCGGGAGGCCCGCGTAATGAGCAGTTCTTC.

This chain uses TRBV7-9 with TRBJ2-7, with TRBD1 as a possible D gene (5 bases). The CDR3 consists of 12 residues. Germline lookup yields CDR1 SEHNR and CDR2 FQNEAQ (reference sequence). Trimming took 4 bases from V and 3 from J, leaving 7 bases between them. CDR3: CASSYGHYEQYF. The CDR3 DNA sequence: TGTGCCAGCAGCTACGGACACTACGAGCAGTACTTC.

This clonotype was counted at least ten times. This rearrangement joins TRBV12-3 or TRBV12-4 to TRBJ2-1, with D hard to call. The CDR3 contains 11 residues. V was pared by 3 bases and J by 10 bases, with 7 bases between. The CDR3 spells CASSLGSEQFF. In DNA, the CDR3 is TGTGCCAGCAGTTTGGGGTCCGAGCAGTTCTTC.

The rearrangement links TRBV6-1 to TRBJ2-5, with TRBD2 identical over 7 bases. V trimming: 3 bases; J trimming: 4 bases; junction bases outside the gene matches: 8. The CDR3 contains 15 residues. Germline CDR1 is MNHNS and CDR2 is SASEGT. The CDR3 sequence: CASSENGRRGETQYF. The CDR3 nucleotides are TGTGCCAGCAGTGAGAACGGGAGGAGAGGAGAGACCCAGTACTTC.

This clonotype occurred a few times. This rearrangement joins TRBV20-1 to TRBJ2-3, with D perhaps matching TRBD1 (6 bases). Germline CDR1 and CDR2: DFQATT and SNEGSKA (reference sequence). V lost 5 bases and J lost 6, with 21 bases in between. This CDR3 contains 15 residues. DNA for the CDR3: TGCAGTGCTCCCCCCAGACAGGCATTCATGGATACGCAGTATTTT. It is translated as CSAPPRQAFMDTQYF.

This clonotype was counted at least ten times. The chain is built from TRBV20-1 and TRBJ1-1; D uncertain. The CDR3 length is 11 residues. The germline gives CDR1 DFQATT, CDR2 SNEGSKA (reference sequence). V shed 3 bases and J shed 1 base, with 3 bases lying between them. CDR3 coding DNA: TGCAGTGCTAGTACGAACACTGAAGCTTTCTTT. It codes for CSASTNTEAFF.